This is a list of T cell receptor beta chains from one sample in a study of cytomegalovirus exposure and HLA in healthy donors. Produced via immunoSEQ multiplex PCR; TCRdb's table is partial and in-frame only. The sample includes over 150,000 clones, 80% seen only once; the top ten take 9.5% to 10%. Sequencing was carried out using PBMCs. The receptors were gathered from a man aged 18 to 29 in good health and CMV-seropositive. Each CDR3 is given without its conserved first and last residue.

CDR3 length	V gene	J gene	CDR3 protein
12	TRBV29-1	TRBJ1-5	SVKGAGGNQPQH
13	TRBV18	TRBJ1-3	ASSPNEVSGNTIY
13	TRBV25-1	TRBJ1-4	ASSEEGAVNEKLF
13	TRBV6-1	TRBJ1-5	ASSRDRIRNQPQH
15	TRBV19	TRBJ2-6	ASSTGQGGSGANVLT
14	TRBV10-3	TRBJ2-7	AISESKGQSIHEQY
12	TRBV18	TRBJ1-2	ASSPADRGYGYT
15	TRBV4-3	TRBJ2-5	ASSQDLTMAGGETQY
12	TRBV29-1	TRBJ2-7	SVAFTSGGYEQY
12	TRBV30	TRBJ1-1	AWSVVRGGTEAF
13	TRBV7-2	TRBJ2-7	ASSLTSLGSYEQY